Following are 30 T cell receptor beta chains from one sample sequenced in a study of memory CD4+ T cells and cytomegalovirus serostatus. Single viable CD3+CD4+CD8-CD45RO+ cells were sorted as the memory CD4+ T cells. Assay used: immunoSEQ multiplex PCR; TCRdb lists only in-frame clones, some missing. Here the sample spans about 60,000 clones, over 70% being singletons. The sequenced sample consisted of memory CD4+ T cells from blood. Receptors originate from an adult in good health and CMV-seronegative. Some clones in this sample may be carry-over from other donors' samples.

The rearrangement joins TRBV7-3 to TRBJ1-2, with 7 bases identical to TRBD1. The V gene's germline CDR1 is SGHTA and CDR2 FQGTGA. The CDR3 is made up of 15 amino acids. V lost 3 bases to trimming and J lost 4 bases; unmatched junction nucleotides: 8. CDR3 DNA sequence: TGTGCCAGCAGCTTTGAAGGGGGCCCGAGCTATGGCTACACCTTC. Translating gives CASSFEGGPSYGYTF. The variable domain in full, with the rest retrieved from reference TRBV7-3 and TRBJ1-2, is GAGVSQTPSNKVTEKGKYVELRCDPISGHTALYWYRQSLGQGPEFLIYFQGTGAADDSGLPNDRFFAVRPEGSVSTLKIQRTERGDSAVYLCASSFEGGPSYGYTFGSGTRLTVV.

This sequence joins TRBV18 and TRBJ2-3, with D perhaps TRBD1 (5 bases). Trimming removed 0 bases from V and 8 bases from J, with 12 bases in between. CDR1 is KGHSH, CDR2 LQKENI, per germline. This CDR3 comprises 14 residues. CDR3 DNA sequence: TGTGCCAGCTCACCACCGGCGGCCCAGGGTACGCAGTATTTT. Its protein product is CASSPPAAQGTQYF.

V and J are TRBV6-5 and TRBJ2-1; 11 nucleotides agree with TRBD2. V was pared by 6 bases and J by 9 bases, with 7 bases of the junction left unmatched. This CDR3 has 14 residues. Germline V gene data show CDR1 as MNHEY and CDR2 as SVGAGI. Here the CDR3 reads CASSLVAGGGEQFF. The DNA of the CDR3 is TGTGCCAGCAGCCTCGTAGCGGGAGGGGGTGAGCAGTTCTTC.

This clone has just one count. The chain joins TRBV27 to TRBJ2-7; TRBD1 aligns across 7 bases. V was clipped by 6 bases and J by 2 bases; unmatched bases: 10. Germline V gene lookup returns CDR1 MNHEY and CDR2 SMNVEV (reference sequence). The CDR3 length is 15 residues. This chain's CDR3 is CASSPTTGRPYEQYF. CDR3 DNA sequence: TGTGCCAGCAGCCCCACGACAGGGCGCCCCTACGAGCAGTACTTC.

V is TRBV21-1 and J is TRBJ1-4; the table's D call, TRBD1, has no DNA check behind it. TRBV21-1 is marked as a pseudogene. CDR3 size: 12 residues. The CDR3 protein is CASHRVNEKLFF. CDR3 DNA sequence: TGTGCCAGTCACAGGGTCAATGAAAAACTGTTTTTT.

This chain connects TRBV20-1 to TRBJ1-1; D remains unclear. The CDR3 contains 11 residues. From germline, CDR1 is DFQATT and CDR2 SNEGSKA (reference sequence). V was shortened by 0 bases and J by 11 bases, with 10 bases between the two germline ends. This CDR3 is CSARDESEAFF. CDR3 nucleotides: TGCAGTGCTAGAGATGAAAGTGAGGCTTTCTTT.

This clone turned up a few times. The rearrangement uses TRBV7-2 and TRBJ1-4, with D perhaps matching TRBD1 (5 bases). Germline V gene sequence: CDR1 SGHTA, CDR2 FQGNSA. V gave up 5 bases and J gave up 8 bases, with 15 bases separating them. The CDR3 totals 14 residues. This CDR3 reads CASSEDTGDEKLFF. The DNA for the CDR3 is TGTGCCAGCAGCGAGGACACGGGGGACGAAAAACTGTTTTTT.

This chain uses TRBV18 with TRBJ2-2, with a possible D match to TRBD2 (5 bases). This CDR3 region has 14 residues. The V end was cut by 5 bases, the J end by 3 bases, with 10 bases between. The germline V gene encodes CDR1 KGHSH and CDR2 LQKENI. CDR3 sequence (DNA): TGTGCCAGCTCATTCCCGCGGGACACCGGGGAGCTGTTTTTT. The encoded protein is CASSFPRDTGELFF.

The V and J genes are TRBV10-3 and TRBJ2-1; TRBD2 aligns across 12 bases. The CDR3 spans 14 residues. CDR1 ENHRY and CDR2 SYGVKD come from the germline V gene. Trimming at V came to 6 bases and at J to 6 bases, leaving 3 bases not matched to a gene. The CDR3 nucleotides read TGTGCCATCAGCGGACTAGCGGGGTCCAATGAGCAGTTCTTC. Residues: CAISGLAGSNEQFF.

V and J are TRBV7-9 and TRBJ1-4; no reliable D call. Per the germline V gene, CDR1 is SEHNR and CDR2 is FQNEAQ (reference sequence). The CDR3 extends over 15 amino acids. Trimming shortened V by 0 bases and J by 5 bases, and 10 bases separated the two germline ends. The CDR3 loop reads CASSLARQFNEKLFF. The DNA of the CDR3 is TGTGCCAGCAGCTTAGCCCGGCAGTTCAATGAAAAACTGTTTTTT.

The V and J genes are TRBV9 and TRBJ1-3; D remains ambiguous. The germline V gene has CDR1 SGDLS and CDR2 YYNGEE. This CDR3 is built from 15 residues. Trimming shortened V by 2 bases and J by 0 bases, and 9 bases separated the two germline ends. CDR3 nucleotides: TGTGCCAGCAGCGTTTCATCGTTCTCTGGAAACACCATATATTTT. It encodes CASSVSSFSGNTIYF.

The CDR3 bases are TGTGCCAGCGCTACAACCCGGGGCCGGACCGGGGAGCTGTTTTTT. Its translation: CASATTRGRTGELFF. V and J are TRBV11-2 and TRBJ2-2, with D tentatively TRBD1 or TRBD2 (5 bases each). The CDR3 runs to 15 residues. In germline, CDR1 is SGHAT, CDR2 FQNNGV. Trimming removed 8 bases from V and 5 bases from J, with 18 bases in between.

The chain combines TRBV29-1 with TRBJ1-1; 8 bases are shared with TRBD1. This CDR3 is 13 amino acids long. The V gene's germline CDR1 is SQVTM and CDR2 ANQGSEA. J lost 1 base, V lost 6 bases, and 4 bases had no gene match. CDR3 DNA: TGCAGCGTGGTTGGACAGGGGAACACTGAAGCTTTCTTT. Translated, it gives CSVVGQGNTEAFF. The full variable domain, rest sourced from reference TRBV29-1 and TRBJ1-1, is SAVISQKPSRDICQRGTSLTIQCQVDSQVTMMFWYRQQPGQSLTLIATANQGSEATYESGFVIDKFPISRPNLTFSTLTVSNMSPEDSSIYLCSVVGQGNTEAFFGQGTRLTVV.

J is TRBJ2-1 and V is TRBV19; D may be TRBD2 (5 bases). The CDR3 sequence is 15 residues long. The V gene's germline CDR1 is LNHDA and CDR2 SQIVND (reference sequence). The V and J ends lost 11 bases and 9 bases respectively, with 26 bases between them. CDR3 in DNA: TGTGCCTGTTCGCTGACGGGATCAACGCATGGTGAGCAGTTCTTC. Protein: CACSLTGSTHGEQFF.

V is TRBV5-4 and J is TRBJ2-7, with 7 bases fitting TRBD2. The length of the CDR3 is 15 residues. J lost 3 bases, V lost 4 bases, and 10 bases had no gene match. Germline V gene sequence: CDR1 SGHNT, CDR2 YYREEE (reference sequence). The CDR3 DNA reads as TGTGCCAGCAGCGCCGGGCGGGGGAGACACTACGAGCAGTACTTC. This sequence encodes CASSAGRGRHYEQYF. Drawing the rest from reference TRBV5-4 and TRBJ2-7, the complete variable domain is ETGVTQSPTHLIKTRGQQVTLRCSSQSGHNTVSWYQQALGQGPQFIFQYYREEENGRGNFPPRFSGLQFPNYSSELNVNALELDDSALYLCASSAGRGRHYEQYFGPGTRLTVT.

The CDR3 spells CASSSRTGLDGTQYF. CDR3 nucleotides: TGTGCCAGCAGCTCGCGGACAGGACTCGATGGGACCCAGTACTTC. The J gene is TRBJ2-5, the V gene TRBV7-2; 7 bases agree with TRBD1. The CDR3 has 15 amino acids. With V trimmed by 4 bases and J by 7 bases, 12 bases remained unmatched. The V gene's germline CDR1 is SGHTA and CDR2 FQGNSA.

The rearrangement uses TRBV6-5 and TRBJ2-4; D remains unclear. The CDR3 sequence is 15 residues long. The ends were cut back, 7 bases at V and 1 base at J, with 14 bases in the middle. Germline V gives CDR1 MNHEY, CDR2 SVGAGI. In DNA, the CDR3 is TGTGCCAGCATGCAGGCCTGGGGTGCCAAAAACATTCAGTACTTC. It encodes CASMQAWGAKNIQYF.

This clone has more than one count but fewer than ten. The V and J genes are TRBV18 and TRBJ2-2; the match to TRBD1 covers 8 bases. The CDR3 runs 12 residues. Germline loops: CDR1 KGHSH, CDR2 LQKENI. The trim removed 8 bases at V and 11 bases at J, leaving 7 bases unmatched. The CDR3 bases are TGTGCCAGCACCCGACAGGGGACTGAGCTGTTTTTT. This codes for CASTRQGTELFF. Drawing the rest from reference TRBV18 and TRBJ2-2, the complete variable domain is NAGVMQNPRHLVRRRGQEARLRCSPMKGHSHVYWYRQLPEEGLKFMVYLQKENIIDESGMPKERFSAEFPKEGPSILRIQQVVRGDSAAYFCASTRQGTELFFGEGSRLTVL.

The chain employs TRBV5-1 and TRBJ1-2, with 11 nucleotides matching TRBD1. J was trimmed by 5 bases and V by 0 bases; bases with no gene match: 6. This CDR3 has 16 residues. CDR1 is SGHRS and CDR2 is YFSETQ in the germline V gene. CDR3 DNA: TGCGCCAGCAGCTTGGGGACAGGGGGCGACGGGTATGGCTACACCTTC. This gives the protein CASSLGTGGDGYGYTF.

The rearrangement uses TRBV11-2 and TRBJ1-6; D gene ambiguous. Trimming stripped 6 bases from V and 7 bases from J, with 13 bases between. This CDR3 contains 14 residues. From germline, CDR1 is SGHAT and CDR2 FQNNGV. The CDR3 DNA sequence: TGTGCCAGCAGTTCGACCGTGGGCAATTCACCCCTCCACTTT. Translated, it gives CASSSTVGNSPLHF.

Details on this clone: Other nucleotide sequences in the sample specify the same CDR3. The chain uses TRBV7-2 and TRBJ2-7, with D perhaps TRBD1 (5 bases). This CDR3 is built from 14 residues. Germline assignment: CDR1 SGHTA and CDR2 FQGNSA. The ends were cut back, 1 base at V and 2 bases at J, with 9 bases in the middle. The CDR3 loop is CASSLGRGTYEQYF. As DNA, the CDR3 is TGTGCCAGCAGCTTAGGAAGGGGCACCTACGAGCAGTACTTC.

The DNA for the CDR3 is TGTGCCAGCAGCTTTTATTCTTCCGGGTCCTCCATATATTTT. Translation: CASSFYSSGSSIYF. The chain joins TRBV7-2 to TRBJ1-3; D is unclear. Germline V gives CDR1 SGHTA, CDR2 FQGNSA. There are 14 residues in the CDR3. Trimming removed 3 bases from V and 11 bases from J, with 17 bases in between. Based on the CDR3 plus reference TRBV7-2 and TRBJ1-3, the full variable domain is GAGVSQSPSNKVTEKGKDVELRCDPISGHTALYWYRQSLGQGLEFLIYFQGNSAPDKSGLPSDRFSAERTGGSVSTLTIQRTQQEDSAVYLCASSFYSSGSSIYFGEGSWLTVV.

The chain joins TRBV7-3 to TRBJ2-3; the D gene could be TRBD1 or TRBD2 (6 bases each). The CDR3 sequence is 14 residues long. Germline lookup yields CDR1 SGHTA and CDR2 FQGTGA. V lost 0 bases and J 3 bases, leaving 7 bases between the germline ends. DNA of the CDR3: TGTGCCAGCAGCTTAACAGGGGGGACAGATACGCAGTATTTT. It is translated as CASSLTGGTDTQYF.

In its sample, this clone was seen once. The chain uses TRBV7-2 and TRBJ1-2; D gene ambiguous. Germline CDR1 and CDR2: SGHTA and FQGNSA. The CDR3 loop spans 14 amino acids. The V and J ends lost 2 bases and 4 bases respectively, with 11 bases between them. The CDR3 DNA is TGTGCCAGCAGCTTAAGCCCGAGAAGCTATGGCTACACCTTC. Protein product: CASSLSPRSYGYTF.

The chain couples TRBV5-4 to TRBJ2-5, with D possibly TRBD2 on 5 matching bases. Trimming shortened V by 0 bases and J by 3 bases, and 9 bases separated the two germline ends. The CDR3 is 14 amino acids. The germline gives CDR1 SGHNT, CDR2 YYREEE (reference sequence). CDR3 loop: CASSLGGREETQYF. The CDR3 bases are TGTGCCAGCAGCTTGGGAGGGCGGGAAGAGACCCAGTACTTC.

This chain joins TRBV6-1 and TRBJ1-6; D call uncertain. V was trimmed by 8 bases and J by 6 bases, leaving 11 bases between them. Looked up from germline, CDR1 is MNHNS and CDR2 is SASEGT. The CDR3 is made up of 13 amino acids. The CDR3: CASLREPNSPLHF. CDR3 bases: TGTGCCAGCTTGAGGGAACCTAATTCACCCCTCCACTTT.

The gene calls are TRBV28 and TRBJ1-1; 9 nucleotides align to TRBD1. This CDR3 has 13 amino acids. The V gene end was trimmed by 3 bases and the J gene end by 7 bases; junction bases not matched to a gene: 3. The germline V gene has CDR1 MDHEN and CDR2 SYDVKM. CDR3 sequence: CASSLGQGGEAFF. The CDR3 nucleotides are TGTGCCAGCAGTTTGGGACAGGGTGGTGAAGCTTTCTTT.

The chain has TRBV7-9 and TRBJ2-5; D is unclear. This CDR3 spans 13 amino acids. Trimming pared 2 bases from V and 6 bases from J, leaving 10 bases between. The V gene's germline CDR1 is SEHNR and CDR2 FQNEAQ (reference sequence). In DNA form, the CDR3 reads TGTGCCAGCAGCTTATACCCGATCAAGACCCAGTACTTC. This sequence encodes CASSLYPIKTQYF. Variable domain in full (rest from reference TRBV7-9 and TRBJ2-5): DTGVSQNPRHKITKRGQNVTFRCDPISEHNRLYWYRQTLGQGPEFLTYFQNEAQLEKSRLLSDRFSAERPKGSFSTLEIQRTEQGDSAMYLCASSLYPIKTQYFGPGTRLLVL.

The chain couples TRBV7-2 to TRBJ2-1, with D perhaps matching TRBD1 (5 bases). The CDR3 has 15 amino acids. Germline assignment: CDR1 SGHTA and CDR2 FQGNSA. Deletions cut 5 bases from V and 3 bases from J, with 14 bases between. The CDR3 sequence is CASSLGHAIYNEQFF. The DNA for the CDR3 is TGTGCCAGCAGCCTAGGACACGCAATCTACAATGAGCAGTTCTTC.

This rearrangement joins TRBV7-2 to TRBJ2-3; D may be TRBD2 (6 bases). V was cut by 7 bases and J by 10 bases, with 18 bases left in between. CDR1 and CDR2 (germline): SGHTA, FQGNSA. The CDR3 sequence is 13 residues long. DNA of the CDR3: TGTGCCAGCACGCAGCGGGCCTATTCAGCGCAGTATTTT. This sequence encodes CASTQRAYSAQYF.